These T cell receptor beta chains were read from a single sample in a study of Graves' ophthalmopathy and Graves' hyperthyroidism. MiXCR, run by TCRdb on the multiplex PCR reads, gives a single entry per CDR3 protein. The profile covers about 550,000 distinct CDR3 sequences, with 39% appearing a single time and about 4.2% taken by the ten largest. The sequencing sample was made of peripheral blood or thyroid tissue (not recorded which). The receptors derive from an adult man with Graves' hyperthyroidism. The CDR3 runs from the conserved cysteine through the conserved F or W.

j_call v_call cdr3_aa
TRBJ1-4 TRBV2 CASSKHSEAKLFF
TRBJ1-1 TRBV12-3/TRBV12-4 CASSLEALSMGAEAFF
TRBJ1-1 TRBV5-1 CASSTLPGTANTEAFF
TRBJ2-7 TRBV10-3 CAISEDRDTSSYEQYF
TRBJ1-5 TRBV24-1 CATSGSGQLPQHF
TRBJ1-1 TRBV6-5 CASSYSGPWNTEAFF
TRBJ2-5 TRBV29-1 CSVDQGPFHETQYF
TRBJ2-7 TRBV2 CASRDRGLPFSYEQYF
TRBJ2-5 TRBV12-3/TRBV12-4 CASSRQGKTGAETQYF
TRBJ2-5 TRBV29-1 CSVALETQYF
TRBJ2-7 TRBV25-1 CASSSPMLNSYEQYF
TRBJ2-7 TRBV12-3/TRBV12-4 CASSPFPLSYEQYF
TRBJ2-7 TRBV7-9 CASSLRGTGEQYF
TRBJ1-1 TRBV19 CASRTRGWDTEAFF